These 26 T cell receptor beta chains came from one sample sequenced in a study of graft-versus-host responses after intestinal transplantation. Their specific antigens are unknown. Assay used: immunoSEQ multiplex PCR; TCRdb lists only in-frame clones, some missing. In the table there are roughly 64,000 clones, approximately 91% of which are singletons. Sample: unstimulated CD8+ T cells sorted from spleen or lymph node cells, taken before transplant. These receptors all stem from a human donor who was the organ donor for an intestinal transplant.

The V and J genes are TRBV7-2 and TRBJ2-7, with 14 bases fitting TRBD2. The CDR3 is 19 residues long. Germline CDR1 reads SGHTA; CDR2 reads FQGNSA. After removal of 0 bases from V and 2 bases from J, the junction contained 9 bases not matched to a gene. The CDR3 is CASSLALGLAGVAPYEQYF. The CDR3 DNA is TGTGCCAGCAGCTTAGCGCTGGGACTAGCGGGAGTAGCCCCCTACGAGCAGTACTTC. The complete variable domain, with remaining parts taken from reference TRBV7-2 and TRBJ2-7, reads GAGVSQSPSNKVTEKGKDVELRCDPISGHTALYWYRQSLGQGLEFLIYFQGNSAPDKSGLPSDRFSAERTGGSVSTLTIQRTQQEDSAVYLCASSLALGLAGVAPYEQYFGPGTRLTVT.

This chain joins TRBV6-4 and TRBJ2-2; TRBD2 matches at 11 bases. This CDR3 comprises 18 residues. V shed 4 bases, J shed 3 bases, and the junction held 10 bases outside the gene matches. CDR1 is MRHNA and CDR2 is SNTAGT in the germline V gene. CDR3 sequence (DNA): TGTGCCAGCAGTGGTGATAGCGGGAGGGGCTTCGACACCGGGGAGCTGTTTTTT. It codes for CASSGDSGRGFDTGELFF.

This chain joins TRBV9 and TRBJ1-1; 7 bases are shared with TRBD1. The germline V gene encodes CDR1 SGDLS and CDR2 YYNGEE. CDR3 length: 15 amino acids. V lost 4 bases and J lost 7; bases outside the gene matches: 13. CDR3 loop: CASSSSGIGGGEAFF. In DNA, the CDR3 is TGTGCCAGCAGCTCCTCTGGGATAGGGGGCGGTGAAGCTTTCTTT.

The chain recombines TRBV28 with TRBJ1-5; the D gene is possibly TRBD1 (5 bases). V lost 5 bases and J 0 bases, leaving 11 bases between the germline ends. Germline V CDR1 and CDR2: MDHEN, SYDVKM. This CDR3 contains 15 residues. The CDR3 coding sequence is TGTGCCAGCAGTCTCAGGGAGGCTAGCAATCAGCCCCAGCATTTT. Translated, it gives CASSLREASNQPQHF.

The rearrangement uses TRBV10-3 and TRBJ2-1; TRBD2 agrees at 8 bases. Unmatched junction bases numbered 3, after V lost 3 bases and J lost 2 bases. This CDR3 has 15 residues. Germline CDR1 ENHRY, CDR2 SYGVKD. Written as DNA, the CDR3 is TGTGCCATCAGTGACGGGACTAGTCCCTACAATGAGCAGTTCTTC. Its protein product is CAISDGTSPYNEQFF.

This clone has more than one count but fewer than ten. V is TRBV7-3 and J is TRBJ2-1, with 7 bases that match TRBD2. CDR3 length: 16 residues. V gave up 4 bases and J gave up 7 bases; unmatched junction bases: 13. Per germline, CDR1 SGHTA and CDR2 FQGTGA. The CDR3 is CASSSFVAGVENEQFF. The CDR3 DNA sequence: TGTGCCAGCAGCTCCTTTGTGGCGGGAGTTGAGAATGAGCAGTTCTTC.

The rearrangement links TRBV7-8 to TRBJ2-5; the D gene is possibly TRBD2 (6 bases). The germline gives CDR1 SGHVS, CDR2 FQNEAQ. Trimming removed 4 bases from V and 6 bases from J, with 15 bases in between. This CDR3 comprises 14 residues. CDR3 region: CASSSGGSTQTQYF. CDR3 in DNA: TGTGCCAGCAGCTCCGGGGGTAGCACTCAGACCCAGTACTTC.

The rearrangement uses TRBV9 and TRBJ1-2; 7 bases line up with TRBD1. This CDR3 is 17 amino acids long. Germline V gene data show CDR1 as SGDLS and CDR2 as YYNGEE. V shed 2 bases and J 1 base; nucleotides not matched to a gene: 11. The CDR3 sequence is CASSVKGTADLNYGYTF. The CDR3 DNA reads as TGTGCCAGCAGCGTTAAAGGGACAGCAGATCTTAACTATGGCTACACCTTC.

The table lists this clone with a few counts. J is TRBJ2-1 and V is TRBV7-8, with D maybe TRBD1 (5 bases). Deletions cut 3 bases from V and 5 bases from J, with 17 bases between. In germline, CDR1 is SGHVS, CDR2 FQNEAQ. The length of the CDR3 is 16 residues. The CDR3: CASSLDVGLGDNEQFF. DNA of the CDR3: TGTGCCAGCAGCTTGGACGTGGGGTTAGGGGACAATGAGCAGTTCTTC.

This chain connects TRBV6-5 to TRBJ1-2, with D tentatively TRBD1 (6 bases). This CDR3 spans 14 amino acids. The V and J ends lost 2 bases and 8 bases respectively, with 15 bases between them. Germline values: CDR1 MNHEY, CDR2 SVGAGI. The CDR3 DNA reads as TGTGCCAGCAGTTACGCGACAGGCCTGGAGGGCTACACCTTC. Its protein product is CASSYATGLEGYTF.

The chain combines TRBV6-5 with TRBJ2-7; 10 bases are shared with TRBD2. V was pared by 7 bases and J by 4 bases, with 1 base of the junction left unmatched. This CDR3 comprises 12 residues. Germline CDR1 and CDR2: MNHEY and SVGAGI. CDR3 sequence: CASTSGSYEQYF. CDR3 sequence (DNA): TGTGCCAGCACTAGCGGGAGTTACGAGCAGTACTTC.

This clone was picked up a small number of times. J is TRBJ1-2 and V is TRBV5-1; 7 bases are a match to TRBD1. CDR3 length: 12 residues. Germline-derived CDR1 and CDR2 are SGHRS and YFSETQ. The junction had 4 bases not matched to a gene; V was cut back by 7 bases and J by 4 bases. The CDR3 DNA reads as TGCGCCAGCCGGGACAGCCGCTATGGCTACACCTTC. Protein product: CASRDSRYGYTF.

As to this clone: One end of the junction fails to match germline, which may point to a read error. This rearrangement joins TRBV6-1 to TRBJ2-7, with D tentatively TRBD1 (6 bases). CDR3 length equals 15 residues. The germline CDR1 and CDR2 sequences are MNHNS and SASEGT. The CDR3 is CASSRTGTYPYGQYF. For the CDR3, the DNA is TGTGCCAGCAGTCGGACCGGGACATACCCCTACGGGCAGTACTTC.

The gene calls are TRBV5-1 and TRBJ2-3; TRBD1 is a possible D gene (6 bases). Trimming shortened V by 4 bases and J by 0 bases, and 12 bases separated the two germline ends. The germline gives CDR1 SGHRS, CDR2 YFSETQ. This CDR3 is built from 15 residues. Here the CDR3 DNA reads TGCGCCAGCAGCCCCTGGGGGCGTAGCACAGATACGCAGTATTTT. Its translation: CASSPWGRSTDTQYF.

The CDR3 protein is CASSFGGMNTEAFF. CDR3 coding DNA: TGTGCCAGCAGCTTTGGGGGGATGAACACTGAAGCTTTCTTT. This chain uses TRBV7-9 with TRBJ1-1; TRBD1 is a possible D gene (5 bases). Trimming shortened V by 3 bases and J by 0 bases, and 8 bases separated the two germline ends. The CDR3 is 14 residues long. Germline loops: CDR1 SEHNR, CDR2 FQNEAQ (reference sequence).

CDR3 protein: CAWGTGNTEAFF. The CDR3 bases are TGTGCCTGGGGGACAGGGAACACTGAAGCTTTCTTT. This sequence joins TRBV30 and TRBJ1-1; TRBD1 agrees at 8 bases. V shed 5 bases and J 1 base; nucleotides not matched to a gene: 0. Germline lookup yields CDR1 GTSNPN and CDR2 SVGIG (reference sequence). This CDR3 comprises 12 residues.

V and J are TRBV27 and TRBJ1-1; no clear D gene. This CDR3 region has 15 residues. V was cut by 5 bases and J by 0 bases, with 13 bases left in between. Germline-derived CDR1 and CDR2 are MNHEY and SMNVEV (reference sequence). The CDR3 DNA is TGTGCCAGCAGTCGGAATCCTACTATGAACACTGAAGCTTTCTTT. This gives the protein CASSRNPTMNTEAFF.

This chain uses TRBV7-9 with TRBJ2-1; possibly TRBD2 for D (7 bases). The V end was cut by 2 bases, the J end by 15 bases, with 23 bases between. The CDR3 contains 15 residues. Looked up from germline, CDR1 is SEHNR and CDR2 is FQNEAQ (reference sequence). The CDR3 DNA follows: TGTGCCAGCAGCTTATTTCGGATAGGGGGAGGGCCTCCGTTCTTC. Protein product: CASSLFRIGGGPPFF.

This clone was found once. The J gene is TRBJ2-2, the V gene TRBV7-3, with TRBD2 matching over 7 bases. This CDR3 has 18 residues. V lost 0 bases to trimming and J lost 1 base; unmatched junction nucleotides: 8. Per germline, CDR1 SGHTA and CDR2 FQGTGA. CDR3 sequence (DNA): TGTGCCAGCAGCTTAACGATTGGGCAGCGGGAGAACACCGGGGAGCTGTTTTTT. This gives the protein CASSLTIGQRENTGELFF.

The rearrangement uses TRBV18 and TRBJ2-5; weak D call: TRBD1 (6 bases). The CDR3 loop spans 13 amino acids. Between the trimmed V and J ends, which lost 3 bases and 3 bases, there was a span of 8 bases. CDR1 and CDR2 (germline): KGHSH, LQKENI. CDR3: CASSPGQEETQYF. The CDR3, as DNA: TGTGCCAGCTCACCGGGACAAGAAGAGACCCAGTACTTC. Variable domain in full (rest from reference TRBV18 and TRBJ2-5): NAGVMQNPRHLVRRRGQEARLRCSPMKGHSHVYWYRQLPEEGLKFMVYLQKENIIDESGMPKERFSAEFPKEGPSILRIQQVVRGDSAAYFCASSPGQEETQYFGPGTRLLVL.

In this sample, this clone turned up a few times. The chain employs TRBV4-3 and TRBJ2-7, with 9 bases identical to TRBD2. The trim removed 1 base at V and 7 bases at J, leaving 17 bases unmatched. Germline CDR1 reads LGHNA; CDR2 reads YSLEER. The CDR3 consists of 18 residues. CDR3 DNA: TGCGCCAGCAGCCAAGTCTTAGCGGGAGAGATCTCCCCGCGGGAGCAGTACTTC. This encodes CASSQVLAGEISPREQYF.

The chain joins TRBV28 to TRBJ2-7, with D maybe TRBD2 (6 bases). The germline V gene encodes CDR1 MDHEN and CDR2 SYDVKM. The CDR3 spans 15 residues. The germline V and J ends were trimmed by 6 bases and 3 bases, with 18 bases remaining between them. The CDR3 reads CASRRVGLASYEQYF. As DNA, the CDR3 is TGTGCCAGCAGAAGGGTTGGGCTAGCGAGCTACGAGCAGTACTTC. The variable domain in full, completed from reference TRBV28 and TRBJ2-7, reads DVKVTQSSRYLVKRTGEKVFLECVQDMDHENMFWYRQDPGLGLRLIYFSYDVKMKEKGDIPEGYSVSREKKERFSLILESASTNQTSMYLCASRRVGLASYEQYFGPGTRLTVT.

V usage is TRBV7-9 and J usage is TRBJ1-2; 9 bases map to TRBD1. Germline CDR1 and CDR2: SEHNR and FQNEAQ (reference sequence). The CDR3 totals 16 residues. Losses at the gene ends were 1 base for V and 1 base for J; bases not matched to a gene: 4. This CDR3 is CASSLVGQGNNYGYTF. CDR3 in DNA: TGTGCCAGCAGCTTAGTCGGACAGGGGAATAACTATGGCTACACCTTC.

The count of this clone is one. This rearrangement joins TRBV2 to TRBJ1-2; D might be TRBD1 (5 bases). Germline CDR1 is SNHLY and CDR2 is FYNNEI. The CDR3 runs 16 residues. V shed 6 bases and J shed 5 bases, with 22 bases lying between them. The CDR3 DNA reads TGTGCCAGCAGCATGACAGACCCCTACCTGGAGTATGGCTACACCTTC. Its translation is CASSMTDPYLEYGYTF.

The gene calls are TRBV11-2 and TRBJ1-2; the match to TRBD1 covers 8 bases. V trimming: 1 base; J trimming: 4 bases; junction bases outside the gene matches: 8. The length of the CDR3 is 16 residues. Germline-derived CDR1 and CDR2 are SGHAT and FQNNGV. In DNA, the CDR3 is TGTGCCAGCAGCTTAGCCGGACAGGGTGAGGCCTATGGCTACACCTTC. As protein: CASSLAGQGEAYGYTF.

The chain is built from TRBV19 and TRBJ2-1; no clear D gene. CDR3 length equals 16 residues. With 4 bases removed from V and 5 bases from J, the gap between germline ends came to 18 bases. Germline values: CDR1 LNHDA, CDR2 SQIVND (reference sequence). CDR3 amino acids: CASSTTSVSVNNEQFF. CDR3 DNA sequence: TGTGCCAGTAGTACCACAAGCGTGTCAGTAAACAATGAGCAGTTCTTC.